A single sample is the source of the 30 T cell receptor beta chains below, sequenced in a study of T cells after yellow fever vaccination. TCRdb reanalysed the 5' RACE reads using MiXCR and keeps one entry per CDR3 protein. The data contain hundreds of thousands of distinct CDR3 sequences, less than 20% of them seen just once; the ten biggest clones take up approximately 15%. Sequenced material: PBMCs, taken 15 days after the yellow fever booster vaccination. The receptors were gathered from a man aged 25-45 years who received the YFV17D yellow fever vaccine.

The CDR3 region has the DNA TGCAGTGCTAGAGATTCTGGGACAGGGGGCTATAATGAGCAGTTCTTC. Translation gives CSARDSGTGGYNEQFF. The chain uses TRBV20-1 and TRBJ2-1, with 12 bases that match TRBD1. V dropped 0 bases and J dropped 7; count of bases not matched to a gene: 7. CDR1 and CDR2 from the germline V gene are DFQATT and SNEGSKA (reference sequence). The CDR3 extends over 16 amino acids.

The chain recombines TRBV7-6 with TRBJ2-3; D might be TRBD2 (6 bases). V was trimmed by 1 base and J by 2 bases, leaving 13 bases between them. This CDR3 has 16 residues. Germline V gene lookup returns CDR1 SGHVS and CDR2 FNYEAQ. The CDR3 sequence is CASSLVGIAATDTQYF. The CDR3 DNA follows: TGTGCCAGCAGCTTAGTAGGGATAGCGGCCACAGATACGCAGTATTTT.

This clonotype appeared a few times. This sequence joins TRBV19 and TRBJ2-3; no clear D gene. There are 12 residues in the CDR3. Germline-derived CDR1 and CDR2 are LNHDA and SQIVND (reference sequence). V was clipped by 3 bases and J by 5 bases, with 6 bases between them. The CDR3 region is CASSIHGDTQYF. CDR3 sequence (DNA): TGTGCCAGTAGTATTCATGGAGATACGCAGTATTTT.

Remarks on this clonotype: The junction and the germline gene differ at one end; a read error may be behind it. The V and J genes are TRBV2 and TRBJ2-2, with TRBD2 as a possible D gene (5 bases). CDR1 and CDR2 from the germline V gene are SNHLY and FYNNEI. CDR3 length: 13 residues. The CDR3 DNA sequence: TGTGGCAGCAGTGGAGGGAACACCGGGGAGCTGTTTTTT. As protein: CGSSGGNTGELFF.

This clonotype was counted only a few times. As DNA, the CDR3 is TGTGCCAGCAGCCCAGTGCGGACTGAAGCTTTCTTT. It is translated as CASSPVRTEAFF. The chain uses TRBV2 and TRBJ1-1; D not resolved. Germline V gives CDR1 SNHLY, CDR2 FYNNEI. This CDR3 contains 12 residues. V lost 6 bases and J 5 bases, leaving 10 bases between the germline ends.

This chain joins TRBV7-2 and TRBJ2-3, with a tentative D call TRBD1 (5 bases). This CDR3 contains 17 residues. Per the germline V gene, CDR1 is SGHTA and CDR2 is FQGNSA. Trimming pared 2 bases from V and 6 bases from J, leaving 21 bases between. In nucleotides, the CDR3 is TGTGCCAGCAGCTTATGGGGAAGGGGTTTGGGCCTCGATACGCAGTATTTT. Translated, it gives CASSLWGRGLGLDTQYF.

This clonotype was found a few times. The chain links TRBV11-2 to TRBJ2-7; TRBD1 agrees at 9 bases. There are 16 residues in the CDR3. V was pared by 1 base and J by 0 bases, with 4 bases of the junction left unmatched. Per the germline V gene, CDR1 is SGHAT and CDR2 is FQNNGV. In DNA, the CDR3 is TGTGCCAGCAGCTTAGCGGGGGGACAGGGCTCCTACGAGCAGTACTTC. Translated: CASSLAGGQGSYEQYF. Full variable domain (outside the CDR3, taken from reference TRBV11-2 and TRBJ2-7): EAGVAQSPRYKIIEKRQSVAFWCNPISGHATLYWYQQILGQGPKLLIQFQNNGVVDDSQLPKDRFSAERLKGVDSTLKIQPAKLEDSAVYLCASSLAGGQGSYEQYFGPGTRLTVT.

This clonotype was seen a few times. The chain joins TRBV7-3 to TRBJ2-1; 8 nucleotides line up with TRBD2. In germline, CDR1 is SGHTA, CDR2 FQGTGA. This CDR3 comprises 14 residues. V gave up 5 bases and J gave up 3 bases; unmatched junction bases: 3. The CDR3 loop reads CASSETSDYNEQFF. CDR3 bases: TGTGCCAGCAGCGAGACTAGCGACTACAATGAGCAGTTCTTC.

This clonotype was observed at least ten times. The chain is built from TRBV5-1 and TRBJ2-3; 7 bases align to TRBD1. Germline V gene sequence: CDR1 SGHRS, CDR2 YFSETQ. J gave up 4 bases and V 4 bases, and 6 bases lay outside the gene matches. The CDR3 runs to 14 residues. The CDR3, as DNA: TGCGCCAGCAGCCCGCGACAGGGCCCAGATACGCAGTATTTT. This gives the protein CASSPRQGPDTQYF.

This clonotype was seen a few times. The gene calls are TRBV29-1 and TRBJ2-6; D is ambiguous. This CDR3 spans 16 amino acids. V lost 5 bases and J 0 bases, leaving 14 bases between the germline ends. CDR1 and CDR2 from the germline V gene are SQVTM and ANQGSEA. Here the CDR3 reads CSVRAGGASGANVLTF. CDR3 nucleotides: TGCAGCGTTCGGGCAGGTGGAGCCTCTGGGGCCAACGTCCTGACTTTC.

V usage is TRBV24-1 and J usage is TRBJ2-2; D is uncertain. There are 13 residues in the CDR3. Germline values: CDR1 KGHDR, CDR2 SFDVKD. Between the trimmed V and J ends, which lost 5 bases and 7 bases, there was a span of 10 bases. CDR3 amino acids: CATSGQVDGELFF. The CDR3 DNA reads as TGTGCCACCAGTGGCCAGGTCGACGGGGAGCTGTTTTTT.

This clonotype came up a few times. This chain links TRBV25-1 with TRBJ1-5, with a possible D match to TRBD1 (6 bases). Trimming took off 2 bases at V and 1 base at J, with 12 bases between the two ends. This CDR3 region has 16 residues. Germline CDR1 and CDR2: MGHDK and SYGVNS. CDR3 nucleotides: TGTGCCAGCAGTGAAGGGGGCACGATAAGCAATCAGCCCCAGCATTTT. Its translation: CASSEGGTISNQPQHF.

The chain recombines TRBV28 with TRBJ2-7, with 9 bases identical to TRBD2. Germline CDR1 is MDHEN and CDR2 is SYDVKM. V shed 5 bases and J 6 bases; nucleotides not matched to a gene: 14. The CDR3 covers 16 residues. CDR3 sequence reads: CASSDPLAGRGGEQYF. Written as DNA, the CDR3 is TGTGCCAGCAGTGACCCTCTAGCGGGACGAGGAGGCGAGCAGTACTTC.

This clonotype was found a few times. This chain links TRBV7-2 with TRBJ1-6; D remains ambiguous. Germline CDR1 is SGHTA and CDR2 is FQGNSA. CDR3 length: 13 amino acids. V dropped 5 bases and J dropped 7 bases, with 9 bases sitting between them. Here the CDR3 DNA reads TGTGCCAGCAGCGTAAAGGTGAATTCACCCCTCCACTTT. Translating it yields CASSVKVNSPLHF.

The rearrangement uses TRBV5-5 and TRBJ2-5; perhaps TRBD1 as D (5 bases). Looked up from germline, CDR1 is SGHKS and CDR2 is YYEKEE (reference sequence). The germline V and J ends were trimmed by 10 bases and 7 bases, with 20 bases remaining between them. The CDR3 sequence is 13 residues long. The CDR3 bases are TGTGCCGGACAAACCGGGCCCGAGACGACCCAGTACTTC. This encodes CAGQTGPETTQYF.

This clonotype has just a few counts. The CDR3 DNA follows: TGCGCCAGCAGCGCCGACAGGGGCACAGATACGCAGTATTTT. Its translation is CASSADRGTDTQYF. The gene calls are TRBV5-1 and TRBJ2-3; 7 bases are shared with TRBD1. The CDR3 contains 14 residues. The germline CDR1 and CDR2 sequences are SGHRS and YFSETQ. The ends lost 4 bases at V and 1 base at J; junction bases unmatched: 3.

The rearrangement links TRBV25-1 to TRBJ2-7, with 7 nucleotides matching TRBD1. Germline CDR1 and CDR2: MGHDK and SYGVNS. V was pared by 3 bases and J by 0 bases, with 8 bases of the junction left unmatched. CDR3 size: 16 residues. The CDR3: CASSDFRGKRSYEQYF. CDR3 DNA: TGTGCCAGCAGTGACTTCAGGGGGAAGCGCTCCTACGAGCAGTACTTC.

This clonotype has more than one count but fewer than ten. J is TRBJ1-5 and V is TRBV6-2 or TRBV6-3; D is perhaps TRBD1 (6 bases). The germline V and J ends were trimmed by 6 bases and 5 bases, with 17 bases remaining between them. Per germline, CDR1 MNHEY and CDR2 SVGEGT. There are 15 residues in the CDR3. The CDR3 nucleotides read TGTGCCAGCAGCCAAGCCCCCGGGGGCTATCAGCCCCAGCATTTT. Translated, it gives CASSQAPGGYQPQHF.

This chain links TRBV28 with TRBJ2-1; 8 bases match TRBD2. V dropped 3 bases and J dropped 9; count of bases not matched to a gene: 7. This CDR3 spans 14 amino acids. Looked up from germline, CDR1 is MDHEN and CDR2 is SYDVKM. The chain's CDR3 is CASSLGLELVEQFF. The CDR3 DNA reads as TGTGCCAGCAGTTTGGGACTAGAGCTTGTTGAGCAGTTCTTC.

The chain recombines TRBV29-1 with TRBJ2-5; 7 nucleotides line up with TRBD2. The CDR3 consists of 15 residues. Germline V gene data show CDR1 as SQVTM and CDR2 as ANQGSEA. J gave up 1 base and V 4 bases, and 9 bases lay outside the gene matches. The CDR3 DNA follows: TGCAGCGTTGCATACCAGAGCGGGACCCAAGAGACCCAGTACTTC. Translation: CSVAYQSGTQETQYF.

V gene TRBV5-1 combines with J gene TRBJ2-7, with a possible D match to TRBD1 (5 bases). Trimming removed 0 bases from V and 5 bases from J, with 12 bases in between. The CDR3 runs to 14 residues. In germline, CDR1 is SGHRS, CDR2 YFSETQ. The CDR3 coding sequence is TGCGCCAGCAGCTTGGTGGCAGGGATGAACGAGCAGTACTTC. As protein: CASSLVAGMNEQYF.

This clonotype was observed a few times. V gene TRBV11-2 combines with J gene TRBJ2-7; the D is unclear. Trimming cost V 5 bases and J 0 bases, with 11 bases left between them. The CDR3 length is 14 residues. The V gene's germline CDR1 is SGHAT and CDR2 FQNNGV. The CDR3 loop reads CASSNQQSSYEQYF. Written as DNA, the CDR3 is TGTGCCAGCAGCAATCAGCAGAGCTCCTACGAGCAGTACTTC. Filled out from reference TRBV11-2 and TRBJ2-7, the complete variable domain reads EAGVAQSPRYKIIEKRQSVAFWCNPISGHATLYWYQQILGQGPKLLIQFQNNGVVDDSQLPKDRFSAERLKGVDSTLKIQPAKLEDSAVYLCASSNQQSSYEQYFGPGTRLTVT.

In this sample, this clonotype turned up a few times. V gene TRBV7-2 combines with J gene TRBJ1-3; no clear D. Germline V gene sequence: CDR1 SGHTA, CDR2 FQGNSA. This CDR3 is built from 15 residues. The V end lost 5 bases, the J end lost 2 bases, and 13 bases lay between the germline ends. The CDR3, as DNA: TGTGCCAGCAGCCCCCTCCCGGGAACTGGAAACACCATATATTTT. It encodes CASSPLPGTGNTIYF.

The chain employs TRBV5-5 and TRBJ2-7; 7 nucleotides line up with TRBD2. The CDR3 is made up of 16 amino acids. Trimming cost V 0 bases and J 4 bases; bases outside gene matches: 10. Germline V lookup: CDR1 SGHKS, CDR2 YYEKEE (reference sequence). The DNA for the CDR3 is TGTGCCAGCAGCTTGGTTGGACTCACCGGGGGGTACGAGCAGTACTTC. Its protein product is CASSLVGLTGGYEQYF.

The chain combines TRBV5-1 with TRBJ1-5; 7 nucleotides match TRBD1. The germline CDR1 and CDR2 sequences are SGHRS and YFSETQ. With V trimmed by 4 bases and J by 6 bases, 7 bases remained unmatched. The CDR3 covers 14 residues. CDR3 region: CASSPGQMGQPQHF. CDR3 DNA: TGCGCCAGCAGCCCGGGACAGATGGGTCAGCCCCAGCATTTT.

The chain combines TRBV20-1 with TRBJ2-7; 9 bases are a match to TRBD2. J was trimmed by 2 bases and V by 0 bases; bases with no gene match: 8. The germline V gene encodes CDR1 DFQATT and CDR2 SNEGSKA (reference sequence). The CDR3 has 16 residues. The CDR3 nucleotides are TGCAGTGCTAGAGATAGGAGGGCGGGAGGGACCTACGAGCAGTACTTC. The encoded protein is CSARDRRAGGTYEQYF.

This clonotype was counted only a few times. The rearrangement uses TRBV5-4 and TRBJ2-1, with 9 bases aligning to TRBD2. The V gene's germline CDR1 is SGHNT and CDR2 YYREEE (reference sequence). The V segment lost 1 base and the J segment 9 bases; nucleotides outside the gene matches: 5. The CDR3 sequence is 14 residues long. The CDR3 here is CASSLIGGRAEQFF. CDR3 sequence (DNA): TGTGCCAGCAGCTTGATTGGCGGGAGGGCTGAGCAGTTCTTC. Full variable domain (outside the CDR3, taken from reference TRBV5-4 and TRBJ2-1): ETGVTQSPTHLIKTRGQQVTLRCSSQSGHNTVSWYQQALGQGPQFIFQYYREEENGRGNFPPRFSGLQFPNYSSELNVNALELDDSALYLCASSLIGGRAEQFFGPGTRLTVL.

CDR3 residues: CASGSDTQYF. The CDR3 DNA reads TGCGCCAGCGGGTCAGATACGCAGTATTTT. The V gene is TRBV5-1, the J gene TRBJ2-3, with D uncertain. V shed 7 bases and J shed 4 bases, with 4 bases lying between them. The CDR3 has 10 amino acids. In germline, CDR1 is SGHRS, CDR2 YFSETQ. Based on the CDR3 plus reference TRBV5-1 and TRBJ2-3, the full variable domain is KAGVTQTPRYLIKTRGQQVTLSCSPISGHRSVSWYQQTPGQGLQFLFEYFSETQRNKGNFPGRFSGRQFSNSRSEMNVSTLELGDSALYLCASGSDTQYFGPGTRLTVL.

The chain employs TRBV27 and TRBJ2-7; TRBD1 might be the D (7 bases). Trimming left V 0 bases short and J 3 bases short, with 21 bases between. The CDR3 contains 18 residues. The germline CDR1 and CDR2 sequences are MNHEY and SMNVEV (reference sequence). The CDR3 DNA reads TGTGCCAGCAGTTTATCGTTCGGTGGCGGGACAGTAAGCTACGAGCAGTACTTC. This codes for CASSLSFGGGTVSYEQYF.

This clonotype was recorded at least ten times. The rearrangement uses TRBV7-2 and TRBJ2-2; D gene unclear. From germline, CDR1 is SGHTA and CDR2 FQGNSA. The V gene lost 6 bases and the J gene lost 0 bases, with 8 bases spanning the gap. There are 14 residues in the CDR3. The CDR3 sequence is CASSLSSNTGELFF. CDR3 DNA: TGTGCCAGCAGTTTAAGTTCGAACACCGGGGAGCTGTTTTTT.